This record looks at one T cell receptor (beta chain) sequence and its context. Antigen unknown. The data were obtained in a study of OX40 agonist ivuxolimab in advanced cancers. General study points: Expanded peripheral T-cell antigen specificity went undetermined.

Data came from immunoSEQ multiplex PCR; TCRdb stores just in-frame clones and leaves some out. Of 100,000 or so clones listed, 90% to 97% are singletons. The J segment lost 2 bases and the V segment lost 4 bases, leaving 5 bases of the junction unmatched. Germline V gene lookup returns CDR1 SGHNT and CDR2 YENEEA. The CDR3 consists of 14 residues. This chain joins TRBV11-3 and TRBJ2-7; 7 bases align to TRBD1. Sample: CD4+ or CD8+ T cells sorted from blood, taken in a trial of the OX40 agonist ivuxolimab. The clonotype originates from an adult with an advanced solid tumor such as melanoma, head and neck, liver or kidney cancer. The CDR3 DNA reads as TGTGCCAGCAGCTACCGGGACAGACCCTACGAGCAGTACTTC. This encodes CASSYRDRPYEQYF.